Listed below are T cell receptor beta chains from one sample, sequenced in a study of T-cell reconstitution after alpha-beta-depleted transplantation in children. TCRdb ran MiXCR on the PCR reads and lists one entry per CDR3 protein. The data hold hundreds of thousands of distinct CDR3 sequences, with about an eighth observed a single time. The sample was PBMCs, taken before TCRalphabeta/CD19-depleted stem cell transplant. All receptors come from a girl aged 2 to 10 with congenital amegakaryocytic thrombocytopenia, due to receive a stem cell transplant. The CDR3 runs from the conserved cysteine through the conserved F or W. D genes are given only for firm matches. For some rows the clone size is stated as once, few or many, or as a class when expanded; others skip it.

>few|13|NA|TRBV7-3|TRBJ2-1
TGTGCCAGCAGCTTAGGGGACTTCACACAGCAGTTCTTC
CASSLGDFTQQFF
>many|13|NA|TRBV11-2|TRBJ2-5
TGTGCCAGCAGCTTTGGGGAAGCGGAGACCCAGTACTTC
CASSFGEAETQYF
>many|13|NA|TRBV6-5|TRBJ2-7
TGTGCCAGCAGTTTCTACAGGGATGCCGAGCAGTACTTC
CASSFYRDAEQYF
>NA|13|NA|TRBV12-3/TRBV12-4|TRBJ1-2
TGTGCCAGCAGTTGGGGCGGAAACTATGGCTACACCTTC
CASSWGGNYGYTF
>NA|16|NA|TRBV6-1|TRBJ1-5
TGTGCCAGCAGCCCCTTACAGGGTTCCCAGAATCAGCCCCAGCATTTT
CASSPLQGSQNQPQHF
>many|15|NA|TRBV15|TRBJ1-1
TGTGCCACCAGCAGAGATATCGGGGGTCACACTGAAGCTTTCTTT
CATSRDIGGHTEAFF
>few|16|NA|TRBV27|TRBJ2-3
TGTGCCAGCAGTTTCTCTCACCCCCTAAACACAGATACGCAGTATTTT
CASSFSHPLNTDTQYF
>NA|16|TRBD2|TRBV10-1|TRBJ2-1
TGCACCAGCAGTACTAAGACTAGCGGGAGGGCCGGGGAGCAGTTCTTC
CTSSTKTSGRAGEQFF
>few|15|TRBD1|TRBV20-1|TRBJ2-3
TGCAGTGCTAGAGGTGGGGACAGGGGAACAGATACGCAGTATTTT
CSARGGDRGTDTQYF
>few|14|NA|TRBV20-1|TRBJ1-4
TGCAGTGCTCCCCTTGACCCAAGCCGGGAAAAACTGTTTTTT
CSAPLDPSREKLFF